The clone carrying this T cell receptor beta chain was seen more than once but under ten times. Its antigen remains unknown. The CDR3 spans 15 residues. The germline V gene encodes CDR1 DFQATT and CDR2 SNEGSKA (reference sequence). J gave up 4 bases and V 0 bases, and 9 bases lay outside the gene matches. These data are taken from a study of identical twins. Whole-study findings and limits: Fewer insertions characterized abundant cord blood beta clonotypes, whereas memory repertoires showed none. Analyses of zero insertions could, in part, be confounded by invariant MAIT and iNKT cells.

In TCRdb, the 5' RACE reads were re-called with MiXCR into one record per CDR3 protein. The table shows under 250,000 distinct CDR3 sequences, with 9.5% to 15% occurring only once. The same sample was also used in a study of yellow fever vaccine responses in identical twins. From that second work: In identical twins, vaccine T cell responses appeared partly shared and partly individual.

The TCR comes from a woman younger than 30 in good health. V gene TRBV20-1 combines with J gene TRBJ2-7; 7 bases align to TRBD1. Sequencing used memory (CD45RO+) T cells sorted from blood. CDR3 region: CSARDIGGAIYEQYF. DNA for the CDR3: TGCAGTGCTAGAGATATAGGGGGCGCGATATACGAGCAGTACTTC.